Listed here are 28 T cell receptor beta chains from one sample, sequenced in a study of T-cell memory formation after mild COVID-19. TCRdb fed the 5' RACE reads into MiXCR, producing one record per CDR3 protein. The sample contains about 130,000 distinct CDR3 sequences, 16% of which appear only once. The sample taken for sequencing was PBMCs or a T cell subset sorted from them (not recorded which). Every receptor here comes from an adult woman who had mild COVID-19 (a few samples of this study predate the infection). Cell type and time point are not known.

The CDR3 is CASSYSTTGMRVNTEAFF. The CDR3 region has the DNA TGTGCCAGCAGTTACTCGACAACGGGGATGCGGGTGAACACTGAAGCTTTCTTT. The rearrangement links TRBV6-5 to TRBJ1-1; D remains unclear. V dropped 0 bases and J dropped 0 bases, with 17 bases sitting between them. The CDR3 is made up of 18 amino acids. The germline gives CDR1 MNHEY, CDR2 SVGAGI.

The chain is built from TRBV7-2 and TRBJ1-2, with unresolved D. V lost 1 base, J lost 7 bases, and 7 bases lay in between. The CDR3 consists of 12 residues. Germline V gives CDR1 SGHTA, CDR2 FQGNSA. DNA for the CDR3: TGTGCCAGCAGCTTAGATGGATTTGGCTACACCTTC. It is translated as CASSLDGFGYTF.

The chain joins TRBV27 to TRBJ1-1, with D hard to call. The CDR3 runs to 14 residues. CDR1 is MNHEY, CDR2 SMNVEV, per germline (reference sequence). Trimming shortened V by 4 bases and J by 0 bases, and 9 bases separated the two germline ends. As DNA, the CDR3 is TGTGCCAGCAGTTCGTGGGGAATGAACACTGAAGCTTTCTTT. It encodes CASSSWGMNTEAFF.

This chain uses TRBV4-1 with TRBJ1-5; D gene ambiguous. Germline V gene data show CDR1 as MGHRA and CDR2 as YSYEKL. V gave up 5 bases and J gave up 4 bases, with 9 bases separating them. This CDR3 region has 13 residues. CDR3 sequence: CASSTDPNQPQHF. CDR3 sequence (DNA): TGCGCCAGCAGCACCGACCCAAATCAGCCCCAGCATTTT.

The chain combines TRBV10-3 with TRBJ2-3; D is possibly TRBD1 (5 bases). The CDR3 is made up of 17 amino acids. Per germline, CDR1 ENHRY and CDR2 SYGVKD. V gave up 2 bases and J gave up 0 bases, with 15 bases separating them. CDR3 residues: CAISEPASTASTDTQYF. The CDR3 nucleotides are TGTGCCATCAGTGAGCCCGCCTCGACAGCCAGCACAGATACGCAGTATTTT.

This clonotype came up many times. This chain connects TRBV30 to TRBJ2-2, with 12 bases fitting TRBD2. The CDR3 spans 16 residues. V lost 4 bases and J lost 6; bases outside the gene matches: 9. Germline values: CDR1 GTSNPN, CDR2 SVGIG (reference sequence). The CDR3 bases are TGTGCCTGGAATCCCGCCCGACTAGCGGGAGCCGGGGAGCTGTTTTTT. Protein sequence: CAWNPARLAGAGELFF.

This clonotype came up once. A much bigger clone sits one base away, suggesting this may be a read error. The chain employs TRBV7-8 and TRBJ2-7, with 13 bases aligning to TRBD2. The trim removed 4 bases at V and 5 bases at J, leaving 11 bases unmatched. The germline V gene has CDR1 SGHVS and CDR2 FQNEAQ. CDR3 length: 17 residues. Here the CDR3 reads CASSSHGRTSGSHEQYF. Here the CDR3 DNA reads TGTGCCAGCAGCTCGCATGGGAGGACTAGCGGGAGCCACGAGCAGTACTTC.

The gene calls are TRBV18 and TRBJ1-6, with no clear D. The CDR3 is 14 residues long. From germline, CDR1 is KGHSH and CDR2 LQKENI. Trimming cost V 2 bases and J 7 bases, with 9 bases left between them. The CDR3, as DNA: TGTGCCAGCTCACCAACGACGGGAAATTCACCCCTCCACTTT. The encoded protein is CASSPTTGNSPLHF.

This clonotype was counted between two and nine times. The gene calls are TRBV12-3 or TRBV12-4 and TRBJ1-6; no clear D gene. The CDR3 length is 13 residues. V was shortened by 7 bases and J by 9 bases, with 13 bases between the two germline ends. CDR3 protein: CASNPTRSSPLHF. Written as DNA, the CDR3 is TGTGCCAGCAACCCGACCAGGAGTTCACCCCTCCACTTT.

The rearrangement links TRBV7-6 to TRBJ2-7; possibly TRBD1 for D (6 bases). This CDR3 comprises 13 residues. Trimming stripped 4 bases from V and 2 bases from J, with 9 bases between. In germline, CDR1 is SGHVS, CDR2 FNYEAQ. This chain's CDR3 is CASSWGQTYEQYF. The CDR3 DNA reads as TGTGCCAGCAGCTGGGGACAAACCTACGAGCAGTACTTC.

The V and J genes are TRBV5-1 and TRBJ2-5; 9 nucleotides line up with TRBD1. The CDR3 is 14 amino acids. Trimming cost V 4 bases and J 4 bases; bases outside gene matches: 5. Germline V gene data show CDR1 as SGHRS and CDR2 as YFSETQ. In nucleotides, the CDR3 is TGCGCCAGCAGCCGAGGACAGGGGACAGAGACCCAGTACTTC. Translation: CASSRGQGTETQYF.

V gene TRBV4-1 combines with J gene TRBJ2-1, with a weak D call TRBD2 (6 bases). Looked up from germline, CDR1 is MGHRA and CDR2 is YSYEKL. The CDR3 loop spans 16 amino acids. With 0 bases removed from V and 15 bases from J, the gap between germline ends came to 24 bases. The CDR3 DNA reads TGCGCCAGCAGCCAAGACGATGGCAGGGAGGCTCGGGGAACGTTCTTC. This sequence encodes CASSQDDGREARGTFF.

The chain joins TRBV9 to TRBJ2-3; TRBD2 agrees at 12 bases. This CDR3 has 18 amino acids. V lost 1 base to trimming and J lost 1 base; unmatched junction nucleotides: 7. Germline-derived CDR1 and CDR2 are SGDLS and YYNGEE. This CDR3 is CASSVRTSGGRRTDTQYF. DNA for the CDR3: TGTGCCAGCAGCGTAAGAACTAGCGGGGGGAGGCGCACAGATACGCAGTATTTT.

Only a few counts were recorded for this clonotype. The chain joins TRBV2 to TRBJ2-3; TRBD2 matches at 13 bases. V lost 1 base to trimming and J lost 8 bases; unmatched junction nucleotides: 6. The CDR3 is made up of 16 amino acids. CDR1 SNHLY and CDR2 FYNNEI come from the germline V gene. CDR3 residues: CASSEGTSGRGVTQYF. In DNA, the CDR3 is TGTGCCAGCAGTGAAGGGACTAGCGGGAGAGGGGTTACGCAGTATTTT.

V gene TRBV6-2 or TRBV6-3 combines with J gene TRBJ2-7; 11 positions match TRBD2. Trimming took 6 bases from V and 2 from J; bases not matched to a gene: 9. Looked up from germline, CDR1 is MNHEY and CDR2 is SVGEGT. This CDR3 is built from 16 residues. The CDR3: CASSQTPGLAAYEQYF. The CDR3 bases are TGTGCCAGCAGCCAAACCCCGGGACTAGCGGCCTACGAGCAGTACTTC.

The chain combines TRBV7-2 with TRBJ2-1, with a possible D match to TRBD2 (5 bases). Germline CDR1 reads SGHTA; CDR2 reads FQGNSA. V shed 5 bases and J shed 4 bases, with 21 bases lying between them. The CDR3 has 17 residues. CDR3 DNA sequence: TGTGCCAGCAGCCCAGGTCCGGTGGGATCGGGATACAATGAGCAGTTCTTC. This translates into CASSPGPVGSGYNEQFF.

This clonotype has only a few counts. The chain carries TRBV2 and TRBJ2-7, with 7 bases matching TRBD2. The CDR3 runs to 13 residues. Germline V CDR1 and CDR2: SNHLY, FYNNEI. The V gene end was trimmed by 6 bases and the J gene end by 2 bases; junction bases not matched to a gene: 4. The CDR3, as DNA: TGTGCCAGCAGACCGGGACTACCCTACGAGCAGTACTTC. It codes for CASRPGLPYEQYF.

V is TRBV7-9 and J is TRBJ1-2; 7 nucleotides match TRBD1. The CDR3 consists of 15 residues. Trimming cost V 8 bases and J 4 bases; bases outside gene matches: 13. Germline-derived CDR1 and CDR2 are SEHNR and FQNEAQ (reference sequence). The CDR3 is CASRPQGWEGYGYTF. CDR3 nucleotide sequence: TGTGCCAGCCGGCCACAGGGGTGGGAAGGCTATGGCTACACCTTC.

This clonotype has a count of ten or more. This chain connects TRBV5-5 to TRBJ2-1, with no clear D. V shed 4 bases and J shed 0 bases, with 8 bases lying between them. Germline CDR1 reads SGHKS; CDR2 reads YYEKEE (reference sequence). The CDR3 is 14 amino acids. The DNA for the CDR3 is TGTGCCAGCAGCCTGCCCAGCTCCTACAATGAGCAGTTCTTC. This codes for CASSLPSSYNEQFF.

This clonotype was seen at least ten times. V usage is TRBV10-3 and J usage is TRBJ2-7; perhaps D is TRBD1 or TRBD2 (5 bases each). The CDR3 runs 15 residues. V was trimmed by 3 bases and J by 2 bases, leaving 14 bases between them. Germline CDR1 ENHRY, CDR2 SYGVKD. CDR3 amino acids: CAISDLGTFTYEQYF. In DNA, the CDR3 is TGTGCCATCAGTGATCTCGGGACCTTCACCTACGAGCAGTACTTC.

The chain couples TRBV4-2 to TRBJ2-5; 9 positions agree with TRBD2. Unmatched junction bases numbered 17, after V lost 0 bases and J lost 3 bases. This CDR3 comprises 20 residues. Germline values: CDR1 LGHNA, CDR2 YNFKEQ. The CDR3 here is CASSQDGAGGPSIAEETQYF. CDR3 nucleotides: TGTGCCAGCAGCCAAGATGGGGCGGGAGGGCCCAGTATTGCGGAAGAGACCCAGTACTTC.

The V call is TRBV10-3, the J call TRBJ2-7, with D unresolved. The V and J ends lost 0 bases and 4 bases respectively, with 13 bases between them. CDR3 size: 15 residues. CDR1 and CDR2 (germline): ENHRY, SYGVKD. The DNA of the CDR3 is TGTGCCATCAGTGAGTCCCCGGAAAGTAGGTACGAGCAGTACTTC. It codes for CAISESPESRYEQYF.

The chain couples TRBV4-1 to TRBJ1-1, with 12 bases matching TRBD1. CDR1 is MGHRA and CDR2 is YSYEKL in the germline V gene. The CDR3 consists of 16 residues. Trimming cost V 4 bases and J 5 bases; bases outside gene matches: 8. CDR3 region: CASSRGGTGGLTEAFF. The CDR3 DNA sequence: TGCGCCAGCAGCCGGGGGGGGACAGGGGGCTTGACTGAAGCTTTCTTT.

This chain connects TRBV7-6 to TRBJ2-5; D remains unclear. From germline, CDR1 is SGHVS and CDR2 FNYEAQ. CDR3 length equals 14 residues. The V and J ends lost 1 base and 2 bases respectively, with 8 bases between them. The DNA of the CDR3 is TGTGCCAGCAGCTTAGGTTTTCGGCAAGAGACCCAGTACTTC. This encodes CASSLGFRQETQYF. The entire variable domain, with the rest obtained from reference TRBV7-6 and TRBJ2-5, is as follows: GAGVSQSPRYKVTKRGQDVALRCDPISGHVSLYWYRQALGQGPEFLTYFNYEAQQDKSGLPNDRFSAERPEGSISTLTIQRTEQRDSAMYRCASSLGFRQETQYFGPGTRLLVL.

In this sample, this clonotype turned up a few times. This chain connects TRBV20-1 to TRBJ1-2; 7 bases are shared with TRBD1. CDR3 size: 13 residues. Germline V CDR1 and CDR2: DFQATT, SNEGSKA (reference sequence). The V segment lost 3 bases and the J segment 4 bases; nucleotides outside the gene matches: 5. CDR3 sequence: CSASPGQVYGYTF. In nucleotides, the CDR3 is TGCAGTGCTAGCCCCGGACAGGTCTATGGCTACACCTTC.

This clonotype was detected a few times. CDR3 sequence: CASSQTYTGLAGATDTQYF. The CDR3 DNA is TGTGCCAGCAGCCAGACTTATACGGGACTAGCGGGAGCGACAGATACGCAGTATTTT. The rearrangement joins TRBV11-2 to TRBJ2-3; TRBD2 matches 14 bases. V dropped 5 bases and J dropped 3; count of bases not matched to a gene: 13. Germline assignment: CDR1 SGHAT and CDR2 FQNNGV. The CDR3 is made up of 19 amino acids.

The rearrangement uses TRBV20-1 and TRBJ2-1, with 7 bases aligning to TRBD2. Per germline, CDR1 DFQATT and CDR2 SNEGSKA (reference sequence). This CDR3 contains 13 residues. Trimming removed 7 bases from V and 4 bases from J; junction bases left unmatched: 7. The CDR3 bases are TGCAGTGGGGAGCGGGGAGGGTACAATGAGCAGTTCTTC. Its protein product is CSGERGGYNEQFF.

The chain is built from TRBV24-1 and TRBJ2-1, with unresolved D. The CDR3 has 14 residues. The germline V gene has CDR1 KGHDR and CDR2 SFDVKD. V lost 5 bases to trimming and J lost 3 bases, with 10 bases between them. This chain's CDR3 is CATSVDPYYNEQFF. Here the CDR3 DNA reads TGTGCCACCAGTGTGGATCCTTACTACAATGAGCAGTTCTTC.